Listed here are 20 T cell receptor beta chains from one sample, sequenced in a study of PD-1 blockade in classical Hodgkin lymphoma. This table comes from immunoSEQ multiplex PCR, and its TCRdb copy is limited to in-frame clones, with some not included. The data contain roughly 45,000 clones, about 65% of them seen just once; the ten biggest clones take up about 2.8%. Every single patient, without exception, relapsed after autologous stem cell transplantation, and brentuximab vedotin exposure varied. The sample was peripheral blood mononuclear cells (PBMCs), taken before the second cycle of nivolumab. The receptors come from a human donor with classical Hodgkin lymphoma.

DNA for the CDR3: TGTGCCAGTAGTATGTGGAGGGGGTCGGATCGCGAGCAGTACTTC. Residues: CASSMWRGSDREQYF. The V and J genes are TRBV19 and TRBJ2-7, with D perhaps TRBD1 or TRBD2 (6 bases each). Trimming removed 3 bases at V and 6 bases at J, with 18 bases between. Germline CDR1 is LNHDA and CDR2 is SQIVND (reference sequence). This CDR3 is 15 amino acids long.

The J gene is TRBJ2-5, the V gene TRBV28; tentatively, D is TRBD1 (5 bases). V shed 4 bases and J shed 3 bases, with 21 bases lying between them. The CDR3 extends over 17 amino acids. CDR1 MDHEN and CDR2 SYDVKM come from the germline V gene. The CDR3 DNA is TGTGCCAGCAGTTCGGGCACCTACCCGGACAAGAAAGAGACCCAGTACTTC. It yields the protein CASSSGTYPDKKETQYF.

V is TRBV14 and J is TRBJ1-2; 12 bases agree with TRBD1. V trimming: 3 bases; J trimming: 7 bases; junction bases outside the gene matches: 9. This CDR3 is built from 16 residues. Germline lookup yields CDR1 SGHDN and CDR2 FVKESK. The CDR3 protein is CASSQATRDRGLGYTF. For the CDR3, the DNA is TGTGCCAGCAGCCAGGCCACACGGGACAGGGGGCTTGGCTACACCTTC.

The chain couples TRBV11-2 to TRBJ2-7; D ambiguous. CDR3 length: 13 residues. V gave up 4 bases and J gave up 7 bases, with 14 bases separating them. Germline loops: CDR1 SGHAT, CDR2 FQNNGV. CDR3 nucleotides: TGTGCCAGCAGCTCAAGCTCTAGGCGAGAGCAGTACTTC. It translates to CASSSSSRREQYF. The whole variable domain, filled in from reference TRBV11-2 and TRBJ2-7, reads EAGVAQSPRYKIIEKRQSVAFWCNPISGHATLYWYQQILGQGPKLLIQFQNNGVVDDSQLPKDRFSAERLKGVDSTLKIQPAKLEDSAVYLCASSSSSRREQYFGPGTRLTVT.

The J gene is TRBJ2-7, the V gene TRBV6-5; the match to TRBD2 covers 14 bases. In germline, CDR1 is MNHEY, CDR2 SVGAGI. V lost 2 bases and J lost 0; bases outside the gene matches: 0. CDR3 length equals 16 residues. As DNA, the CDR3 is TGTGCCAGCAGTTACGGGACTAGCGGGAGCTCCTACGAGCAGTACTTC. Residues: CASSYGTSGSSYEQYF.

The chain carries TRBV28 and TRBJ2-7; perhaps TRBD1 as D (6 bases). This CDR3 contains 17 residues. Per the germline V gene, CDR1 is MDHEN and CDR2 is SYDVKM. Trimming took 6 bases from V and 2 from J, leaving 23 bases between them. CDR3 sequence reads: CASSSPIYREDPYEQYF. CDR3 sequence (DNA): TGTGCCAGCAGCTCCCCAATATACAGGGAAGATCCCTACGAGCAGTACTTC. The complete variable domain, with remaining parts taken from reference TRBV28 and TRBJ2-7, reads DVKVTQSSRYLVKRTGEKVFLECVQDMDHENMFWYRQDPGLGLRLIYFSYDVKMKEKGDIPEGYSVSREKKERFSLILESASTNQTSMYLCASSSPIYREDPYEQYFGPGTRLTVT.

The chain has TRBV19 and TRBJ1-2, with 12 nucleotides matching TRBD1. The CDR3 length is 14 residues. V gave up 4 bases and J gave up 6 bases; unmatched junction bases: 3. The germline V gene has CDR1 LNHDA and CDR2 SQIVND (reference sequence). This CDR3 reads CASSRDRGPNGYTF. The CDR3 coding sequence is TGTGCCAGTAGTAGGGACAGGGGGCCGAATGGCTACACCTTC.

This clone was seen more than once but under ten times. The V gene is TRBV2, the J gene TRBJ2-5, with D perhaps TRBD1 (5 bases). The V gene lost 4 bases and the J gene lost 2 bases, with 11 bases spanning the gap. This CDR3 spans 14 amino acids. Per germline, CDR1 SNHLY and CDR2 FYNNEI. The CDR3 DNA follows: TGTGCCAGCAGTGTACAGACAGAGCAAGAGACCCAGTACTTC. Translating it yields CASSVQTEQETQYF. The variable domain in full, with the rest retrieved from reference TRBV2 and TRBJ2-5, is EPEVTQTPSHQVTQMGQEVILRCVPISNHLYFYWYRQILGQKVEFLVSFYNNEISEKSEIFDDQFSVERPDGSNFTLKIRSTKLEDSAMYFCASSVQTEQETQYFGPGTRLLVL.

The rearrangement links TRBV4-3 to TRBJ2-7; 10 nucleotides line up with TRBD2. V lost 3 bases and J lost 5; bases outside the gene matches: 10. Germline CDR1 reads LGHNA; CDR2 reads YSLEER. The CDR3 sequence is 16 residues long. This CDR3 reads CASSHITSGKSHEQYF. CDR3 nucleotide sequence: TGCGCCAGCAGCCACATTACTAGCGGGAAGTCCCACGAGCAGTACTTC.

CDR3 in amino acids: CAWMSRNGPYEQYF. Here the CDR3 DNA reads TGTGCCTGGATGTCCAGGAACGGGCCCTACGAGCAGTACTTC. The chain uses TRBV30 and TRBJ2-7; D is uncertain. V lost 4 bases and J 2 bases, leaving 15 bases between the germline ends. Germline V gene sequence: CDR1 GTSNPN, CDR2 SVGIG (reference sequence). There are 14 residues in the CDR3.

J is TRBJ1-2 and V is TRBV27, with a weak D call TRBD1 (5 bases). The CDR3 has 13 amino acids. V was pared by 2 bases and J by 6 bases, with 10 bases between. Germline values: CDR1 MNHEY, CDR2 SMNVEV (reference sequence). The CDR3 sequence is CASSLRRQNGYTF. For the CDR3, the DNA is TGTGCCAGCAGTTTACGTCGACAGAATGGCTACACCTTC.

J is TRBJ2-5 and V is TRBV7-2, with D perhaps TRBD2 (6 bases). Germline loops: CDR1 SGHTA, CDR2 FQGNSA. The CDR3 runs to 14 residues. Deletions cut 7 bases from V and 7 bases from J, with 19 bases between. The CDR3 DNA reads TGTGCCAGCAACACCGCGGAGGGGCAGGGGACCCAGTACTTC. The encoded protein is CASNTAEGQGTQYF.

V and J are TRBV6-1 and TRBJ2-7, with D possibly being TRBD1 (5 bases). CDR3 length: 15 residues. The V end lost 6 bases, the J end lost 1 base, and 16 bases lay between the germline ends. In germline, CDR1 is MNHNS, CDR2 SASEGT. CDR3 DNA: TGTGCCAGCAGGGGTGCGGCTCAGGGATCCTACGAGCAGTACTTC. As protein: CASRGAAQGSYEQYF.

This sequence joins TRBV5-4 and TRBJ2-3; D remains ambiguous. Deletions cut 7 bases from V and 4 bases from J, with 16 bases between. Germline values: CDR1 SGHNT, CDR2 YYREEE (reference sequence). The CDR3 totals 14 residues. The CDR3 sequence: CASHLKGYADTQYF. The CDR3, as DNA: TGTGCCAGCCACCTAAAAGGGTACGCAGATACGCAGTATTTT.

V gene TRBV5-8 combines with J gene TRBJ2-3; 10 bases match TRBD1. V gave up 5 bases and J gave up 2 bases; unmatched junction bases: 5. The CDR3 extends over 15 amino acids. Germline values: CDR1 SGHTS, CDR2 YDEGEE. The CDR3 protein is CASSPGTGDTDTQYF. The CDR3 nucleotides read TGTGCCAGCAGTCCCGGGACAGGGGACACAGATACGCAGTATTTT.

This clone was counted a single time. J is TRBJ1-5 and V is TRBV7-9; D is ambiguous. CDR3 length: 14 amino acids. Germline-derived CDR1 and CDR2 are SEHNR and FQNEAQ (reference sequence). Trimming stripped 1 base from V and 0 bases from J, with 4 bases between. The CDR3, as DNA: TGTGCCAGCAGCTTAGATGCTAGCAATCAGCCCCAGCATTTT. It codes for CASSLDASNQPQHF.

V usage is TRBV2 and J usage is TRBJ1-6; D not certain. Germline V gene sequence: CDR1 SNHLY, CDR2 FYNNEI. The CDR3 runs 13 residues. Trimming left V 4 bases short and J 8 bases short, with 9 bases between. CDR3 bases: TGTGCCAGCAGTGCTGTTCGGGATTCACCCCTCCACTTT. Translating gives CASSAVRDSPLHF.

The CDR3 here is CASKGQGSLNTEAFF. In nucleotides, the CDR3 is TGTGCCAGCAAGGGACAGGGGAGTTTGAACACTGAAGCTTTCTTT. V usage is TRBV25-1 and J usage is TRBJ1-1; 10 bases align to TRBD1. The CDR3 is 15 residues long. Germline V CDR1 and CDR2: MGHDK, SYGVNS. The ends lost 7 bases at V and 0 bases at J; junction bases unmatched: 5.

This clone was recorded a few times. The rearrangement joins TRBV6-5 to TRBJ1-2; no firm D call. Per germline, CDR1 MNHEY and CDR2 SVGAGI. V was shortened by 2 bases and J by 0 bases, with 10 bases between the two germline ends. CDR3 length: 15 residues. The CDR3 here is CASSYGVSTNYGYTF. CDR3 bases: TGTGCCAGCAGTTACGGAGTCTCTACTAACTATGGCTACACCTTC.

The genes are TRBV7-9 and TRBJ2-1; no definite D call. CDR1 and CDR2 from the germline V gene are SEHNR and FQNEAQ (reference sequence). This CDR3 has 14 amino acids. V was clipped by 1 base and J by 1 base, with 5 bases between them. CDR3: CASSLVQSYNEQFF. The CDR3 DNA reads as TGTGCCAGCAGCTTAGTACAGTCCTACAATGAGCAGTTCTTC. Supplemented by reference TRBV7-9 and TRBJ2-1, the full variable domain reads DTGVSQNPRHKITKRGQNVTFRCDPISEHNRLYWYRQTLGQGPEFLTYFQNEAQLEKSRLLSDRFSAERPKGSFSTLEIQRTEQGDSAMYLCASSLVQSYNEQFFGPGTRLTVL.